The 30 T cell receptor beta chains listed next were all sequenced from one sample in a study of long-term antiretroviral therapy in people with HIV. Version v3.0 of the immunoSEQ assay ran at survey level. Profiling relied on immunoSEQ multiplex PCR, and the TCRdb table lists in-frame clones only, not all of them. The sample holds 7,500 to 10,000 clones, over 80% seen once. The sample was unsorted PBMCs, taken 0.3 years before starting antiretroviral therapy. All receptors derive from a man aged 25 to 45 with HIV.

The chain is built from TRBV27 and TRBJ1-2; 8 bases are shared with TRBD1. Germline CDR1 is MNHEY and CDR2 is SMNVEV (reference sequence). The CDR3 consists of 13 residues. V gave up 5 bases and J gave up 5 bases; unmatched junction bases: 4. CDR3 bases: TGTGCCAGCAGTACGACAGGGGTTTATGGCTACACCTTC. Translation: CASSTTGVYGYTF.

The chain carries TRBV5-1 and TRBJ2-2; 10 bases are shared with TRBD1. CDR1 is SGHRS and CDR2 is YFSETQ in the germline V gene. The CDR3 sequence is 15 residues long. J was trimmed by 7 bases and V by 4 bases; bases with no gene match: 7. The CDR3 DNA sequence: TGCGCCAGCAGCGCGGACAGGGGGGCGAACGGGGAGCTGTTTTTT. As protein: CASSADRGANGELFF.

The chain carries TRBV27 and TRBJ1-2, with TRBD1 identical over 9 bases. Germline lookup yields CDR1 MNHEY and CDR2 SMNVEV (reference sequence). V was pared by 5 bases and J by 6 bases, with 13 bases of the junction left unmatched. This CDR3 region has 16 residues. The CDR3 sequence is CASSRLDRGYFDGYTF. In nucleotides, the CDR3 is TGTGCCAGCAGTCGATTGGACAGGGGATACTTTGATGGCTACACCTTC.

This sequence joins TRBV28 and TRBJ1-2; D not certain. The CDR3 sequence is 12 residues long. The V end lost 6 bases, the J end lost 4 bases, and 9 bases lay between the germline ends. Germline V gene data show CDR1 as MDHEN and CDR2 as SYDVKM. The CDR3 spells CASSLGSYGYTF. DNA of the CDR3: TGTGCCAGCAGCCTGGGAAGCTATGGCTACACCTTC.

CDR3 loop: CASSLPNQPQHF. DNA of the CDR3: TGTGCCAGCAGCTTACCAAATCAGCCCCAGCATTTT. This chain uses TRBV7-2 with TRBJ1-5; D gene ambiguous. From germline, CDR1 is SGHTA and CDR2 FQGNSA. Trimming removed 2 bases at V and 4 bases at J, with 3 bases between. The CDR3 is 12 residues long.

The gene calls are TRBV18 and TRBJ2-7, with D unresolved. Deletions cut 2 bases from V and 1 base from J, with 12 bases between. The CDR3 loop spans 15 amino acids. Germline CDR1 reads KGHSH; CDR2 reads LQKENI. The DNA for the CDR3 is TGTGCCAGCTCACCAGAAAAAGACCCGTCCTACGAGCAGTACTTC. This gives the protein CASSPEKDPSYEQYF. The entire variable domain, with the rest obtained from reference TRBV18 and TRBJ2-7, is as follows: NAGVMQNPRHLVRRRGQEARLRCSPMKGHSHVYWYRQLPEEGLKFMVYLQKENIIDESGMPKERFSAEFPKEGPSILRIQQVVRGDSAAYFCASSPEKDPSYEQYFGPGTRLTVT.

This clone was picked up a small number of times. The chain couples TRBV27 to TRBJ1-5, with D hard to call. With 5 bases removed from V and 3 bases from J, the gap between germline ends came to 17 bases. Germline V gene sequence: CDR1 MNHEY, CDR2 SMNVEV (reference sequence). CDR3 length: 16 amino acids. As DNA, the CDR3 is TGTGCCAGCAGTCCAGTTCAGAGCGGGAACAATCAGCCCCAGCATTTT. It yields the protein CASSPVQSGNNQPQHF.

The V gene is TRBV4-3, the J gene TRBJ2-6; the D is unclear. The CDR3 length is 15 residues. The V end lost 0 bases, the J end lost 0 bases, and 3 bases lay between the germline ends. From germline, CDR1 is LGHNA and CDR2 YSLEER. CDR3 amino acids: CASSQDNSGANVLTF. The CDR3 DNA follows: TGCGCCAGCAGCCAAGACAACTCTGGGGCCAACGTCCTGACTTTC.

The rearrangement joins TRBV5-8 to TRBJ1-5, with D tentatively TRBD1 (6 bases). The V end lost 4 bases, the J end lost 4 bases, and 27 bases lay between the germline ends. The V gene's germline CDR1 is SGHTS and CDR2 YDEGEE. The CDR3 covers 19 residues. This chain's CDR3 is CASSPHRTVLQGGNQPQHF. In DNA, the CDR3 is TGTGCCAGCAGCCCGCACCGGACAGTCCTTCAAGGGGGGAATCAGCCCCAGCATTTT.

The V call is TRBV29-1, the J call TRBJ2-1; 9 bases are a match to TRBD2. The CDR3 extends over 15 amino acids. The germline gives CDR1 SQVTM, CDR2 ANQGSEA. J lost 4 bases, V lost 6 bases, and 10 bases had no gene match. CDR3 in amino acids: CSVANRLADYNEQFF. In DNA, the CDR3 is TGCAGCGTCGCCAACCGACTAGCGGATTACAATGAGCAGTTCTTC.

V is TRBV6-5 and J is TRBJ2-2; 8 nucleotides align to TRBD1. V shed 0 bases and J 4 bases; nucleotides not matched to a gene: 1. The CDR3 contains 15 residues. Germline V gene lookup returns CDR1 MNHEY and CDR2 SVGAGI. The CDR3 loop is CASSYSTGGTGELFF. CDR3 nucleotides: TGTGCCAGCAGTTACTCAACAGGGGGCACCGGGGAGCTGTTTTTT.

This chain uses TRBV5-4 with TRBJ2-3, with D possibly being TRBD1 or TRBD2 (5 bases each). The germline V gene has CDR1 SGHNT and CDR2 YYREEE (reference sequence). V was clipped by 2 bases and J by 2 bases, with 9 bases between them. CDR3 size: 14 residues. In DNA form, the CDR3 reads TGTGCCAGCAGCTTCGGGACCTACACAGATACGCAGTATTTT. As protein: CASSFGTYTDTQYF.

This rearrangement joins TRBV9 to TRBJ1-2; unclear D gene. The CDR3 runs to 14 residues. CDR1 is SGDLS, CDR2 YYNGEE, per germline. V shed 0 bases and J shed 6 bases, with 12 bases lying between them. The CDR3 sequence: CASSVVSGEDGYTF. The CDR3 DNA reads as TGTGCCAGCAGCGTAGTTTCCGGGGAGGATGGCTACACCTTC.

V usage is TRBV4-3 and J usage is TRBJ2-1, with D maybe TRBD2 (6 bases). The length of the CDR3 is 16 residues. V lost 0 bases to trimming and J lost 6 bases, with 15 bases between them. Germline CDR1 and CDR2: LGHNA and YSLEER. Here the CDR3 reads CASSQDGTSIPNEQFF. The CDR3 DNA is TGCGCCAGCAGCCAAGATGGAACTAGCATTCCCAATGAGCAGTTCTTC.

This chain uses TRBV27 with TRBJ2-2; maybe TRBD1 (6 bases). Germline V lookup: CDR1 MNHEY, CDR2 SMNVEV (reference sequence). CDR3 size: 14 residues. Trimming pared 3 bases from V and 4 bases from J, leaving 9 bases between. The CDR3 is CASSLGASTGELFF. CDR3 sequence (DNA): TGTGCCAGCAGTTTGGGGGCGAGCACCGGGGAGCTGTTTTTT.

This chain connects TRBV15 to TRBJ2-1; D is ambiguous. This CDR3 comprises 17 residues. The ends were cut back, 2 bases at V and 1 base at J, with 15 bases in the middle. The germline gives CDR1 LNHNV, CDR2 YYDKDF (reference sequence). The CDR3 DNA sequence: TGTGCCACCAGCAGAAATCTCGACCCGGCTTCCTACAATGAGCAGTTCTTC. Amino acid sequence: CATSRNLDPASYNEQFF.

The chain carries TRBV11-3 and TRBJ2-1; 8 bases are shared with TRBD1. This CDR3 region has 17 residues. Germline assignment: CDR1 SGHNT and CDR2 YENEEA. The V gene end was trimmed by 5 bases and the J gene end by 0 bases; junction bases not matched to a gene: 9. CDR3 in DNA: TGTGCCAGCAGCCCTGGGACAGGTTTCAGCTCCTACAATGAGCAGTTCTTC. This sequence encodes CASSPGTGFSSYNEQFF.

The chain combines TRBV5-4 with TRBJ2-7; 8 bases map to TRBD2. The CDR3 runs 16 residues. CDR1 is SGHNT, CDR2 YYREEE, per germline (reference sequence). V lost 4 bases, J lost 3 bases, and 12 bases stayed unmatched. This CDR3 reads CASSPGGGRKGYEQYF. In DNA form, the CDR3 reads TGTGCCAGCAGCCCCGGAGGCGGGAGGAAAGGCTACGAGCAGTACTTC.

The gene calls are TRBV28 and TRBJ2-7, with TRBD2 matching 10 bases. The CDR3 loop spans 14 amino acids. Per the germline V gene, CDR1 is MDHEN and CDR2 is SYDVKM. V dropped 7 bases and J dropped 4; count of bases not matched to a gene: 7. CDR3 protein: CASIGLADPYEQYF. CDR3 in DNA: TGTGCCAGCATTGGACTAGCGGATCCTTACGAGCAGTACTTC.

CDR3 coding DNA: TGTGCCAGCAGCTGGACGGGGAATCAGCCCCAGCATTTT. Translated, it gives CASSWTGNQPQHF. The rearrangement joins TRBV5-5 to TRBJ1-5; unclear D gene. CDR1 is SGHKS and CDR2 is YYEKEE in the germline V gene (reference sequence). The CDR3 contains 13 residues. V shed 3 bases and J shed 4 bases, with 8 bases lying between them.

The chain links TRBV27 to TRBJ2-2; D is unclear. Germline loops: CDR1 MNHEY, CDR2 SMNVEV (reference sequence). This CDR3 is 13 amino acids long. V shed 5 bases and J shed 0 bases, with 4 bases lying between them. The CDR3: CASSPANTGELFF. For the CDR3, the DNA is TGTGCCAGCAGTCCCGCGAACACCGGGGAGCTGTTTTTT.

J is TRBJ2-1 and V is TRBV5-1; no clear D. The CDR3 consists of 15 residues. In germline, CDR1 is SGHRS, CDR2 YFSETQ. V dropped 1 base and J dropped 5 bases, with 13 bases sitting between them. CDR3: CASSLLASDNNEQFF. In DNA form, the CDR3 reads TGCGCCAGCAGCTTGTTGGCTAGTGATAACAATGAGCAGTTCTTC.

The rearrangement links TRBV29-1 to TRBJ1-2; tentative D call: TRBD1 (5 bases). The germline gives CDR1 SQVTM, CDR2 ANQGSEA. Deletions cut 3 bases from V and 3 bases from J, with 17 bases between. CDR3 length equals 15 residues. As DNA, the CDR3 is TGCAGCGTTGACGGGAATCAGGGAGACGACTATGGCTACACCTTC. This codes for CSVDGNQGDDYGYTF.

The genes are TRBV9 and TRBJ2-3; D is unresolved. The CDR3 has 14 residues. Trimming stripped 3 bases from V and 2 bases from J, with 10 bases between. Germline-derived CDR1 and CDR2 are SGDLS and YYNGEE. CDR3 sequence (DNA): TGTGCCAGCAGCGACGACCGAATCACAGATACGCAGTATTTT. This gives the protein CASSDDRITDTQYF. Supplemented by reference TRBV9 and TRBJ2-3, the full variable domain reads DSGVTQTPKHLITATGQRVTLRCSPRSGDLSVYWYQQSLDQGLQFLIQYYNGEERAKGNILERFSAQQFPDLHSELNLSSLELGDSALYFCASSDDRITDTQYFGPGTRLTVL.

A note on this clone: The junction does not match germline at one end; this may be a read error. V is TRBV7-7 and J is TRBJ2-7; D is unclear. Germline loops: CDR1 SSHAT, CDR2 FNYEAQ (reference sequence). This CDR3 comprises 15 residues. The CDR3 DNA sequence: TGTGCTAGCAGCTTAGTCCCAGGTACAGCCTACGAGCAGTACTTC. Amino acids: CASSLVPGTAYEQYF. The full variable domain, completed using reference TRBV7-7 and TRBJ2-7, is GAGVSQSPRYKVTKRGQDVTLRCDPISSHATLYWYQQALGQGPEFLTYFNYEAQPDKSGLPSDRFSAERPEGSISTLTIQRTEQRDSAMYRCASSLVPGTAYEQYFGPGTRLTVT.

This sequence joins TRBV25-1 and TRBJ2-2, with no clear D. Trimming took off 3 bases at V and 4 bases at J, with 6 bases between the two ends. This CDR3 is built from 13 residues. CDR1 is MGHDK, CDR2 SYGVNS, per germline. The CDR3 loop is CASSEMFTGELFF. The CDR3 nucleotides are TGTGCCAGCAGTGAGATGTTCACCGGGGAGCTGTTTTTT.

The chain employs TRBV5-4 and TRBJ1-1; 9 bases are shared with TRBD1. Germline trimming cut 4 bases from V and 3 bases from J; bases unmatched to any gene: 13. The germline gives CDR1 SGHNT, CDR2 YYREEE (reference sequence). This CDR3 region has 17 residues. The CDR3 protein is CASSTPSGTGTHTEAFF. CDR3 in DNA: TGTGCCAGCAGCACTCCCTCCGGGACAGGGACACACACTGAAGCTTTCTTT.

This rearrangement joins TRBV9 to TRBJ2-2, with D possibly being TRBD2 (6 bases). V was cut by 5 bases and J by 1 base, with 15 bases left in between. Germline loops: CDR1 SGDLS, CDR2 YYNGEE. The CDR3 contains 16 residues. CDR3 sequence reads: CASSALGGRNTGELFF. For the CDR3, the DNA is TGTGCCAGCAGTGCTCTCGGGGGTAGGAACACCGGGGAGCTGTTTTTT.

The chain employs TRBV7-2 and TRBJ2-1, with TRBD2 matching over 7 bases. CDR1 is SGHTA, CDR2 FQGNSA, per germline. The CDR3 extends over 15 amino acids. Unmatched junction bases numbered 8, after V lost 5 bases and J lost 4 bases. CDR3 in DNA: TGTGCCAGCAGCGCCTCTAGCGGCTATTACAATGAGCAGTTCTTC. Amino acid sequence: CASSASSGYYNEQFF.

J is TRBJ2-3 and V is TRBV18; D is undetermined. The germline CDR1 and CDR2 sequences are KGHSH and LQKENI. This CDR3 spans 12 amino acids. Trimming stripped 4 bases from V and 2 bases from J, with 4 bases between. CDR3 DNA: TGTGCCAGCTCACTGGCCACAGATACGCAGTATTTT. The encoded protein is CASSLATDTQYF.